The 3 T cell receptor beta chains reported below all come from one sample, sequenced in a study of T-cell memory formation after mild COVID-19. TCRdb recomputed calls from the 5' RACE reads with MiXCR, one row per CDR3 protein. The sample includes around 200,000 distinct CDR3 sequences, about a fifth seen only once; the top ten take approximately 22%. Sequences were obtained from PBMCs or a T cell subset sorted from them (not recorded which). These receptors all stem from an adult woman who had mild COVID-19 (a few samples of this study predate the infection). Cell type and time point are not known.

The chain carries TRBV4-1 and TRBJ2-7; the match to TRBD1 covers 12 bases. V was clipped by 1 base and J by 6 bases; unmatched bases: 7. There are 16 residues in the CDR3. CDR1 and CDR2 from the germline V gene are MGHRA and YSYEKL. Here the CDR3 DNA reads TGCGCCAGCAGCCAAGGAGCGGGACAGGGGGCTCGCGAGCAGTACTTC. Amino acids: CASSQGAGQGAREQYF.

This clonotype was observed a handful of times. The rearrangement joins TRBV29-1 to TRBJ2-7; the match to TRBD2 covers 11 bases. The CDR3 contains 18 residues. In germline, CDR1 is SQVTM, CDR2 ANQGSEA. Unmatched junction bases numbered 18, after V lost 4 bases and J lost 4 bases. The CDR3 bases are TGCAGCGTTGTAGCCACTAGCGGGGGACAGTACGTGGGGTACGAGCAGTACTTC. This encodes CSVVATSGGQYVGYEQYF.

The chain has TRBV4-1 and TRBJ2-3; possibly TRBD2 for D (5 bases). Germline-derived CDR1 and CDR2 are MGHRA and YSYEKL. V was trimmed by 5 bases and J by 0 bases, leaving 15 bases between them. CDR3 length: 16 residues. CDR3 bases: TGCGCCAGCAGCGAATGGTCTAGAGGGAGCACAGATACGCAGTATTTT. Translation: CASSEWSRGSTDTQYF.